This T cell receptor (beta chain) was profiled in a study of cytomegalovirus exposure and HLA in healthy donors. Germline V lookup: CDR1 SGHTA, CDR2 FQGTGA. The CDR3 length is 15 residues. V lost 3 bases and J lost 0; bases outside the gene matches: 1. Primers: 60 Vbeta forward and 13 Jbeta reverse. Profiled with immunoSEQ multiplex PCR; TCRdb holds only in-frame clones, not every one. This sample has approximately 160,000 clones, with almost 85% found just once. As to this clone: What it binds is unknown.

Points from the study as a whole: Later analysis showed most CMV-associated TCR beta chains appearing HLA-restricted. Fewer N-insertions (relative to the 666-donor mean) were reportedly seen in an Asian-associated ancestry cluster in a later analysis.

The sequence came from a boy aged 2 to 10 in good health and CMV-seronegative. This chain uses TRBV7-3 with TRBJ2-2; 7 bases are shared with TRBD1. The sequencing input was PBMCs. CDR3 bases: TGTGCCAGCAGCTTGGGGACAGCGAACACCGGGGAGCTGTTTTTT. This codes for CASSLGTANTGELFF.